These 9 T cell receptor beta chains originate from one sample sequenced in a study of cytomegalovirus exposure and HLA in healthy donors. Researchers ran the PCR with 60 Vbeta and 13 Jbeta primers. The assay was immunoSEQ multiplex PCR, and TCRdb's table has in-frame clones only and misses some. The table lists more than 90,000 clones, roughly 67% of them singletons. Sequencing was done on a sample of PBMCs. These receptors came from a boy between 5 and 17 years old in good health and CMV-seropositive.

The chain employs TRBV5-1 and TRBJ2-4; weak D call: TRBD2 (6 bases). V was clipped by 3 bases and J by 0 bases, with 19 bases between them. CDR1 and CDR2 from the germline V gene are SGHRS and YFSETQ. The CDR3 sequence is 18 residues long. The CDR3 DNA sequence: TGCGCCAGCAGCTCAGGATACACACCCGGGGGAGCCAAAAACATTCAGTACTTC. It codes for CASSSGYTPGGAKNIQYF.

The chain uses TRBV10-3 and TRBJ2-7, with TRBD1 as a possible D gene (5 bases). The CDR3 loop spans 13 amino acids. V gave up 3 bases and J gave up 7 bases, with 13 bases separating them. CDR1 ENHRY and CDR2 SYGVKD come from the germline V gene. The CDR3 DNA sequence: TGTGCCATCAGTGAACAGGATCTTGGGGAGCAGTACTTC. Translation gives CAISEQDLGEQYF.

This clone appeared a few times. The chain is built from TRBV7-8 and TRBJ2-7, with TRBD2 identical over 13 bases. CDR1 SGHVS and CDR2 FQNEAQ come from the germline V gene. J gave up 4 bases and V 5 bases, and 5 bases lay outside the gene matches. This CDR3 region has 15 residues. DNA for the CDR3: TGTGCCAGCAGCCGCGGACTAGCGGGGGCTTACGAGCAGTACTTC. Translation gives CASSRGLAGAYEQYF.

V and J are TRBV5-6 and TRBJ1-2; no definite D call. There are 13 residues in the CDR3. Per the germline V gene, CDR1 is SGHDT and CDR2 is YYEEEE. The germline V and J ends were trimmed by 2 bases and 0 bases, with 5 bases remaining between them. CDR3: CASSFNPNYGYTF. CDR3 DNA: TGTGCCAGCAGCTTTAATCCTAACTATGGCTACACCTTC.

The chain joins TRBV27 to TRBJ2-7; 9 nucleotides match TRBD1. The germline V gene has CDR1 MNHEY and CDR2 SMNVEV (reference sequence). J gave up 3 bases and V 4 bases, and 1 base lay outside the gene matches. The CDR3 has 13 residues. The CDR3: CASSSTGGYEQYF. The CDR3 DNA reads as TGTGCCAGCAGTTCGACAGGGGGCTACGAGCAGTACTTC.

This sequence joins TRBV7-9 and TRBJ2-2; 7 positions agree with TRBD2. Germline CDR1 and CDR2: SEHNR and FQNEAQ (reference sequence). CDR3 size: 15 residues. Losses at the gene ends were 3 bases for V and 1 base for J; bases not matched to a gene: 2. The CDR3 reads CASSFPSGNTGELFF. CDR3 DNA sequence: TGTGCCAGCAGCTTTCCTAGCGGGAACACCGGGGAGCTGTTTTTT.

The V and J genes are TRBV6-4 and TRBJ2-3; maybe TRBD2 (6 bases). The CDR3 runs to 14 residues. Trimming took off 7 bases at V and 3 bases at J, with 14 bases between the two ends. Germline V CDR1 and CDR2: MRHNA, SNTAGT. The DNA of the CDR3 is TGTGCCAGCAAACAATACAGCGGGACAGATACGCAGTATTTT. Translated: CASKQYSGTDTQYF.

This clone was observed once. The V call is TRBV6-5, the J call TRBJ1-2, with a tentative D call TRBD1 (5 bases). Trimming removed 5 bases from V and 6 bases from J, with 10 bases in between. CDR1 and CDR2 (germline): MNHEY, SVGAGI. CDR3 size: 12 residues. DNA for the CDR3: TGTGCCAGCAGTGGGACTTCCAATGGCTACACCTTC. Its protein product is CASSGTSNGYTF.

This clone has a handful of counts. This sequence joins TRBV6-5 and TRBJ1-1; D gene ambiguous. There are 11 residues in the CDR3. The germline V and J ends were trimmed by 7 bases and 4 bases, with 7 bases remaining between them. Looked up from germline, CDR1 is MNHEY and CDR2 is SVGAGI. This CDR3 reads CASTRGTEAFF. The DNA for the CDR3 is TGTGCCAGCACCCGGGGCACTGAAGCTTTCTTT.